What follows are 25 T cell receptor beta chains derived from one specimen sequenced in a study of blood T cell repertoires in COVID-19 (dated by TCRdb to about 2020). Receptor libraries were prepared by the immunoSEQ multiplex PCR assay. TCRdb took this table from immuneACCESS and kept in-frame rearrangements with V and J called. Such tables lack part of the clones; where checked against another copy, unresolved V genes explain under half of the gap, and the rest is unexplained. The sample has 110,000 or so clones on record, about 90% of them singletons. 7% to 9% of the sample goes to the ten largest clones. Sample: peripheral blood. These receptors were obtained from a human donor in a cohort sampled during active COVID-19.

The V gene is TRBV6-1, the J gene TRBJ2-1; TRBD2 matches at 14 bases. The CDR3 contains 18 residues. The germline V gene encodes CDR1 MNHNS and CDR2 SASEGT. V was clipped by 4 bases and J by 5 bases; unmatched bases: 10. This CDR3 is CASSAGTSGSFVNNEQFF. CDR3 in DNA: TGTGCCAGCAGTGCTGGGACTAGCGGGAGTTTCGTCAACAATGAGCAGTTCTTC.

The V call is TRBV6-1, the J call TRBJ1-1; D is possibly TRBD1 (5 bases). V was pared by 1 base and J by 0 bases, with 9 bases between. Germline assignment: CDR1 MNHNS and CDR2 SASEGT. This CDR3 is 15 amino acids long. The chain's CDR3 is CASSEVRQLNTEAFF. The DNA for the CDR3 is TGTGCCAGCAGTGAAGTTAGACAGTTGAACACTGAAGCTTTCTTT.

The V gene is TRBV7-2, the J gene TRBJ1-5, with a weak D call TRBD1 (6 bases). Per the germline V gene, CDR1 is SGHTA and CDR2 is FQGNSA. CDR3 size: 19 residues. V lost 4 bases and J lost 0, with 22 bases in between. In DNA, the CDR3 is TGTGCCAGCAGCTCATCGGGGGGGGCTCCGGGATATAGCAATCAGCCCCAGCATTTT. This gives the protein CASSSSGGAPGYSNQPQHF.

The rearrangement joins TRBV5-1 to TRBJ2-7, with 10 bases matching TRBD1. The junction had 9 bases not matched to a gene; V was cut back by 3 bases and J by 3 bases. Germline assignment: CDR1 SGHRS and CDR2 YFSETQ. The CDR3 extends over 16 amino acids. The chain's CDR3 is CASSSNSGTGVYEQYF. CDR3 coding DNA: TGCGCCAGCAGCTCAAACTCCGGGACAGGGGTCTACGAGCAGTACTTC.

V usage is TRBV6-1 and J usage is TRBJ2-2; tentative D call: TRBD1 (5 bases). Germline V gene lookup returns CDR1 MNHNS and CDR2 SASEGT. V was clipped by 2 bases and J by 6 bases, with 13 bases between them. The CDR3 has 15 amino acids. In DNA form, the CDR3 reads TGTGCCAGCAGTGAACAGGGTGTGTTGGCCGGGGAGCTGTTTTTT. This translates into CASSEQGVLAGELFF.

V is TRBV7-2 and J is TRBJ2-3; D is unclear. Trimming removed 7 bases from V and 3 bases from J, with 17 bases in between. Germline V gives CDR1 SGHTA, CDR2 FQGNSA. CDR3 size: 15 residues. This chain's CDR3 is CASTPPRVATDTQYF. CDR3 nucleotide sequence: TGTGCCAGCACCCCTCCCCGGGTAGCTACAGATACGCAGTATTTT. The full variable domain, in which reference TRBV7-2 and TRBJ2-3 provide the parts outside the CDR3, is GAGVSQSPSNKVTEKGKDVELRCDPISGHTALYWYRQSLGQGLEFLIYFQGNSAPDKSGLPSDRFSAERTGGSVSTLTIQRTQQEDSAVYLCASTPPRVATDTQYFGPGTRLTVL.

This chain connects TRBV12-3 or TRBV12-4 to TRBJ1-3; D uncertain. CDR3 length: 12 residues. V was pared by 7 bases and J by 4 bases, with 8 bases between. The CDR3, as DNA: TGTGCCAGCACCCCCCTCGGAAACACCATATATTTT. Amino acid sequence: CASTPLGNTIYF.

The chain joins TRBV5-8 to TRBJ2-3; TRBD2 matches 10 bases. V was pared by 0 bases and J by 5 bases, with 9 bases of the junction left unmatched. The CDR3 loop spans 17 amino acids. Germline V CDR1 and CDR2: SGHTS, YDEGEE. CDR3 nucleotides: TGTGCCAGCAGCTTGGCCAGCGGGAGGGCCGCTAAAGATACGCAGTATTTT. This translates into CASSLASGRAAKDTQYF.

The genes are TRBV3-1 (or the pseudogene TRBV3-2) and TRBJ2-3; TRBD2 agrees at 12 bases. Germline CDR1 LGHDT, CDR2 YNNKEL (reference sequence). CDR3 length: 18 residues. Trimming at V came to 2 bases and at J to 3 bases, leaving 9 bases not matched to a gene. CDR3 amino acids: CASSQSSGLAGETDTQYF. The DNA for the CDR3 is TGTGCCAGCAGCCAAAGTTCGGGACTAGCGGGTGAGACAGATACGCAGTATTTT.

The rearrangement links TRBV5-4 to TRBJ2-2; TRBD2 matches at 14 bases. Germline CDR1 reads SGHNT; CDR2 reads YYREEE (reference sequence). This CDR3 comprises 18 residues. J was trimmed by 3 bases and V by 0 bases; bases with no gene match: 4. The CDR3 DNA reads as TGTGCCAGCAGCTTGGGGACTAGCGGGAGGTGGGACACCGGGGAGCTGTTTTTT. Its protein is CASSLGTSGRWDTGELFF.

The chain uses TRBV5-5 and TRBJ2-1; 8 nucleotides line up with TRBD2. CDR1 is SGHKS and CDR2 is YYEKEE in the germline V gene (reference sequence). The J segment lost 4 bases and the V segment lost 4 bases, leaving 7 bases of the junction unmatched. CDR3 length: 15 amino acids. CDR3 bases: TGTGCCAGCAGCGGAACCAGCGGGAGTTACAATGAGCAGTTCTTC. Translated: CASSGTSGSYNEQFF. The complete variable domain, with remaining parts taken from reference TRBV5-5 and TRBJ2-1, reads DAGVTQSPTHLIKTRGQQVTLRCSPISGHKSVSWYQQVLGQGPQFIFQYYEKEERGRGNFPDRFSARQFPNYSSELNVNALLLGDSALYLCASSGTSGSYNEQFFGPGTRLTVL.

This rearrangement joins TRBV30 to TRBJ1-4, with D possibly matching TRBD1 (5 bases). Trimming stripped 1 base from V and 8 bases from J, with 17 bases between. Germline loops: CDR1 GTSNPN, CDR2 SVGIG (reference sequence). This CDR3 has 15 residues. The CDR3 protein is CAWSGVAGLEEKLFF. Here the CDR3 DNA reads TGTGCCTGGAGTGGTGTAGCAGGGCTTGAGGAAAAACTGTTTTTT.

The genes are TRBV27 and TRBJ2-7, with D possibly matching TRBD1 (5 bases). CDR3 length: 15 amino acids. Germline values: CDR1 MNHEY, CDR2 SMNVEV (reference sequence). Trimming removed 2 bases from V and 0 bases from J, with 11 bases in between. CDR3 bases: TGTGCCAGCAGTTTAAGGGGATTCCGCTCCTACGAGCAGTACTTC. Encoded protein: CASSLRGFRSYEQYF.

The chain carries TRBV7-2 and TRBJ2-3; 10 nucleotides agree with TRBD2. The CDR3 contains 17 residues. Germline trimming cut 3 bases from V and 3 bases from J; bases unmatched to any gene: 9. CDR1 SGHTA and CDR2 FQGNSA come from the germline V gene. CDR3 loop: CASSFDSAGGLTDTQYF. CDR3 coding DNA: TGTGCCAGCAGCTTTGACTCAGCGGGAGGGCTGACAGATACGCAGTATTTT.

This chain joins TRBV18 and TRBJ1-1; 7 bases line up with TRBD1. The CDR3 is made up of 14 amino acids. Germline V gene data show CDR1 as KGHSH and CDR2 as LQKENI. The J segment lost 6 bases and the V segment lost 3 bases, leaving 7 bases of the junction unmatched. CDR3 DNA sequence: TGTGCCAGCTCACCCCGACAGGGTAGGGCTGAAGCTTTCTTT. Encoded protein: CASSPRQGRAEAFF.

This clone came up a few times. The CDR3 DNA reads as TGTGCCAGCAGCCAAGAAGTGGAGCGGGCAGGAGTCCCCCACCCGGGGGATACGCAGTATTTT. This encodes CASSQEVERAGVPHPGDTQYF. The chain has TRBV3-1 (or the pseudogene TRBV3-2) and TRBJ2-3; D perhaps matches TRBD2 (6 bases). This CDR3 contains 21 residues. Germline assignment: CDR1 LGHDT and CDR2 YNNKEL (reference sequence). V dropped 0 bases and J dropped 6 bases, with 31 bases sitting between them.

The CDR3 DNA is TGCGCCAGCAGCCGGCCGGGACAGGTCTCCTACGAGCAGTACTTC. Translation gives CASSRPGQVSYEQYF. The chain recombines TRBV4-1 with TRBJ2-7; 8 bases agree with TRBD1. Germline-derived CDR1 and CDR2 are MGHRA and YSYEKL. CDR3 length: 15 amino acids. The trim removed 4 bases at V and 0 bases at J, leaving 5 bases unmatched.

V and J are TRBV18 and TRBJ1-6; no definite D call. The CDR3 has 13 amino acids. Germline assignment: CDR1 KGHSH and CDR2 LQKENI. V gave up 3 bases and J gave up 14 bases, with 14 bases separating them. The CDR3 DNA sequence: TGTGCCAGCTCACCCGACCCGGAGTGGGCCCTCCACTTT. Its protein is CASSPDPEWALHF.

The V call is TRBV27, the J call TRBJ1-3; tentative D call: TRBD1 (6 bases). The germline V gene has CDR1 MNHEY and CDR2 SMNVEV (reference sequence). The V and J ends lost 6 bases and 8 bases respectively, with 17 bases between them. The CDR3 runs to 14 residues. CDR3 DNA: TGTGCCAGCAGAAAAACAGGGCCAGATGACACCATATATTTT. Encoded protein: CASRKTGPDDTIYF.

The V call is TRBV5-4, the J call TRBJ1-1; D gene unclear. V was pared by 4 bases and J by 1 base, with 17 bases between. CDR3 length: 16 amino acids. Germline V lookup: CDR1 SGHNT, CDR2 YYREEE (reference sequence). The CDR3: CASSGQEGSANTEAFF. For the CDR3, the DNA is TGTGCCAGCAGCGGTCAGGAGGGATCGGCGAACACTGAAGCTTTCTTT.

Only a few counts were recorded for this clone. This chain uses TRBV2 with TRBJ1-1, with 7 bases aligning to TRBD1. Germline V gives CDR1 SNHLY, CDR2 FYNNEI. Germline trimming cut 6 bases from V and 0 bases from J; bases unmatched to any gene: 4. The CDR3 length is 14 residues. CDR3 sequence: CASRWDSLNTEAFF. CDR3 nucleotides: TGTGCCAGCAGGTGGGACAGCCTGAACACTGAAGCTTTCTTT.

The rearrangement uses TRBV19 and TRBJ2-7; 9 bases agree with TRBD1. Germline V gene sequence: CDR1 LNHDA, CDR2 SQIVND (reference sequence). The V segment lost 4 bases and the J segment 5 bases; nucleotides outside the gene matches: 9. CDR3 size: 15 residues. DNA for the CDR3: TGTGCCAGTAGTACCCAGGGACAGGGCCTGCACGAGCAGTACTTC. This translates into CASSTQGQGLHEQYF.

CDR3 protein: CASSPHGEFSNTEAFF. In DNA form, the CDR3 reads TGTGCCAGCAGCCCTCATGGGGAGTTCTCGAACACTGAAGCTTTCTTT. This chain joins TRBV27 and TRBJ1-1; D gene unclear. This CDR3 spans 16 amino acids. V gave up 6 bases and J gave up 1 base, with 18 bases separating them. The germline V gene encodes CDR1 MNHEY and CDR2 SMNVEV (reference sequence).

The chain combines TRBV6-5 with TRBJ2-1; no clear D gene. Trimming pared 2 bases from V and 2 bases from J, leaving 10 bases between. The CDR3 sequence is 15 residues long. In germline, CDR1 is MNHEY, CDR2 SVGAGI. CDR3 sequence (DNA): TGTGCCAGCAGTTACCGTGGCAGTGCCTACAATGAGCAGTTCTTC. Its protein product is CASSYRGSAYNEQFF.

This chain uses TRBV6-5 with TRBJ1-1; no definite D call. This CDR3 has 13 residues. The germline V and J ends were trimmed by 4 bases and 0 bases, with 6 bases remaining between them. CDR1 is MNHEY and CDR2 is SVGAGI in the germline V gene. CDR3 amino acids: CASSLRVNTEAFF. DNA for the CDR3: TGTGCCAGCAGTTTGAGGGTGAACACTGAAGCTTTCTTT.